These T cell receptor beta chains were read from a single sample in a study of cytotoxic CD8 clonotypes in ibrutinib-treated CLL. The method was immunoSEQ multiplex PCR; TCRdb's version includes in-frame clones alone and lacks a portion of them. The repertoire has roughly 300,000 clones, approximately 76% of them found once; the top ten carry about 5.7%. Specimen: PBMCs, collected at disease progression, from a patient treated with ibrutinib. The receptors derive from a human donor with chronic lymphocytic leukemia. CDR3s include the opening cysteine and the closing phenylalanine or tryptophan. The order of the fields is J gene, D gene, clone size, V gene, CDR3 protein, CDR3 DNA. A D gene is named only where the DNA matches it firmly. Rows give clone size only sometimes, using once, few, many, or a class for an expanded clone.

j_gene: TRBJ2-7
d_gene: TRBD1
abundance: NA
v_gene: TRBV11-2
CDR3aa: CASSRAGTGGFEQYF
CDR3nt: TGTGCCAGCAGCCGGGCCGGGACAGGGGGTTTCGAGCAGTACTTC

j_gene: TRBJ2-7
d_gene: NA
abundance: NA
v_gene: TRBV10-3
CDR3aa: CAISSGSSYEQYF
CDR3nt: TGTGCCATCAGCTCCGGAAGCTCCTACGAGCAGTACTTC

j_gene: TRBJ1-4
d_gene: TRBD1
abundance: NA
v_gene: TRBV28
CDR3aa: CASTTTGSDEKLFF
CDR3nt: TGTGCCAGCACCACGACAGGGTCGGATGAAAAACTGTTTTTT

j_gene: TRBJ2-7
d_gene: NA
abundance: NA
v_gene: TRBV6-5
CDR3aa: CASKMTSSYEQYF
CDR3nt: TGTGCCAGCAAAATGACAAGTTCCTACGAGCAGTACTTC

j_gene: TRBJ2-2
d_gene: NA
abundance: NA
v_gene: TRBV11-2
CDR3aa: CASTHGYPTNTGELFF
CDR3nt: TGTGCCAGCACCCATGGATACCCAACGAACACCGGGGAGCTGTTTTTT

j_gene: TRBJ2-5
d_gene: NA
abundance: NA
v_gene: TRBV10-3
CDR3aa: CAISESGGGALQETQYF
CDR3nt: TGTGCCATCAGTGAGTCCGGTGGGGGGGCCCTCCAAGAGACCCAGTACTTC

j_gene: TRBJ1-1
d_gene: NA
abundance: once
v_gene: TRBV4-1
CDR3aa: CASSQYDRPVRNTEAFF
CDR3nt: TGCGCCAGCAGCCAATACGACAGGCCCGTCCGGAACACTGAAGCTTTCTTT

j_gene: TRBJ1-1
d_gene: TRBD1
abundance: NA
v_gene: TRBV5-1
CDR3aa: CASSLGQGILAEAFF
CDR3nt: TGCGCCAGCAGCTTGGGACAGGGGATTTTAGCTGAAGCTTTCTTT

j_gene: TRBJ2-7
d_gene: TRBD1
abundance: NA
v_gene: TRBV2
CDR3aa: CASRQTGNGEQYF
CDR3nt: TGTGCCAGCAGGCAGACAGGGAATGGCGAGCAGTACTTC

j_gene: TRBJ2-7
d_gene: NA
abundance: NA
v_gene: TRBV19
CDR3aa: CATGMDEQYF
CDR3nt: TGTGCCACCGGCATGGACGAGCAGTACTTC

j_gene: TRBJ2-7
d_gene: NA
abundance: NA
v_gene: TRBV27
CDR3aa: CASSSGGHSKGQYF
CDR3nt: TGTGCCAGCAGTTCTGGGGGACACTCAAAAGGGCAGTACTTC

j_gene: TRBJ1-5
d_gene: NA
abundance: once
v_gene: TRBV6-6
CDR3aa: CASKRAGQPQHF
CDR3nt: TGTGCCAGCAAAAGGGCCGGACAGCCCCAGCATTTT

j_gene: TRBJ2-7
d_gene: TRBD1
abundance: once
v_gene: TRBV7-9
CDR3aa: CASSLGQGPFNEQYF
CDR3nt: TGTGCCAGCAGCTTAGGACAGGGTCCCTTCAACGAGCAGTACTTC

j_gene: TRBJ2-3
d_gene: NA
abundance: NA
v_gene: TRBV5-6
CDR3aa: CASSFLVDTQYF
CDR3nt: TGTGCCAGCAGCTTCTTGGTAGATACGCAGTATTTT

j_gene: TRBJ2-5
d_gene: NA
abundance: once
v_gene: TRBV12-2
CDR3aa: CASRAGLAGAQETQYF
CDR3nt: TGTGCAAGTCGGGCAGGACTAGCGGGGGCTCAAGAGACCCAGTACTTC

j_gene: TRBJ2-2
d_gene: TRBD1
abundance: NA
v_gene: TRBV2
CDR3aa: CAGRQGSNTGELFF
CDR3nt: TGTGCCGGTAGACAGGGTTCGAACACCGGGGAGCTGTTTTTT

j_gene: TRBJ2-1
d_gene: NA
abundance: NA
v_gene: TRBV2
CDR3aa: CASSRTLLSSYNEQFF
CDR3nt: TGTGCCAGCAGCCGGACACTTCTGAGCTCCTACAATGAGCAGTTCTTC

j_gene: TRBJ1-6
d_gene: NA
abundance: once
v_gene: TRBV19
CDR3aa: CASSIPTGISNSPLHF
CDR3nt: TGTGCCAGTAGTATCCCCACAGGGATCTCGAATTCACCCCTCCACTTT

j_gene: TRBJ1-5
d_gene: NA
abundance: few
v_gene: TRBV19
CDR3aa: CASSINRTPNQPQHF
CDR3nt: TGTGCCAGTAGTATAAATAGGACACCTAATCAGCCCCAGCATTTT

j_gene: TRBJ2-1
d_gene: TRBD2
abundance: once
v_gene: TRBV14
CDR3aa: CASSRLTSGTYNEQFF
CDR3nt: TGTGCCAGCAGCCGGTTAACTAGCGGAACCTACAATGAGCAGTTCTTC

j_gene: TRBJ2-1
d_gene: NA
abundance: NA
v_gene: TRBV29-1
CDR3aa: CSVGSVSYYEQFF
CDR3nt: TGCAGCGTTGGTTCCGTTAGTTACTATGAGCAGTTCTTC

j_gene: TRBJ1-6
d_gene: TRBD1
abundance: NA
v_gene: TRBV2
CDR3aa: CASYGDRVNRYSPLHF
CDR3nt: TGTGCCAGCTACGGGGACAGGGTAAATCGGTATTCACCCCTCCACTTT

j_gene: TRBJ2-3
d_gene: NA
abundance: NA
v_gene: TRBV28
CDR3aa: CASREGRDTQYF
CDR3nt: TGTGCCAGCAGGGAGGGCCGGGATACGCAGTATTTT

j_gene: TRBJ1-2
d_gene: NA
abundance: NA
v_gene: TRBV14
CDR3aa: CASSRRNNYGYTF
CDR3nt: TGTGCCAGCAGTCGGAGGAACAACTATGGCTACACCTTC

j_gene: TRBJ2-3
d_gene: NA
abundance: NA
v_gene: TRBV6-5
CDR3aa: CASSIRQSTDTQYF
CDR3nt: TGTGCCAGCAGCATAAGACAGTCCACAGATACGCAGTATTTT

j_gene: TRBJ2-3
d_gene: NA
abundance: NA
v_gene: TRBV5-6
CDR3aa: CASSLGDRSTDTQYF
CDR3nt: TGTGCCAGCAGCTTGGGTGACAGATCCACAGATACGCAGTATTTT

j_gene: TRBJ2-3
d_gene: NA
abundance: NA
v_gene: TRBV13
CDR3aa: CASSLGLGGGTQYF
CDR3nt: TGTGCCAGCAGCTTAGGCCTCGGGGGTGGGACGCAGTATTTT

j_gene: TRBJ2-3
d_gene: NA
abundance: NA
v_gene: TRBV5-4
CDR3aa: CASSRPGGPSTDTQYF
CDR3nt: TGTGCCAGCAGCCGGCCCGGGGGGCCTAGCACAGATACGCAGTATTTT